This T cell receptor beta chain came from a study of shared clonotypes between healthy human individuals. General study results and limits: As a rule, naive subsets had a larger estimated richness than memory subsets. Generation probabilities of non-shared clonotypes were lower (relative to those shared by all four donors).

Negatively enriched CD4+ T cells were divided by CD45RA into naive and memory. The CDR3 totals 15 residues. Trimming took off 0 bases at V and 1 base at J, with 9 bases between the two ends. Germline CDR1 is ENHRY and CDR2 is SYGVKD. The count of this clone is one. Its antigen remains unknown. The authors split each subset's genomic DNA evenly across several immunoSEQ plates. Libraries were prepared by immunoSEQ multiplex PCR; TCRdb keeps only in-frame clonotypes and omits some of them. Of 2,500,000 or so clones in the sample, 85% to 95% were seen once. The V gene is TRBV10-3, the J gene TRBJ1-2, with D possibly being TRBD1 (5 bases). The sequence came from a man between 18 and 29 years old in good health. Sample: naive CD4+ T cells sorted from blood. The subset was: CD45RA+ positively selected. CDR3 nucleotide sequence: TGTGCCATCAGTGAGTCGAAGACAGTTAACTATGGCTACACCTTC. It translates to CAISESKTVNYGYTF.